Shown below are 16 T cell receptor beta chains from a single sample sequenced in a study of naive and memory T cell subsets. Two oligonucleotides, mixed equimolar, formed the beta constant-region primer covering TRBC1 and TRBC2. TCRdb redid the calling of the UMI-ligation and nested PCR reads with MiXCR, one entry per CDR3 protein. The sample records 32,000 or so distinct CDR3 sequences, about an eighth being singletons. The sequencing input was effector memory CD4+ T cells from blood. Subset indicated: effector memory, CD45RA- CD27-. These receptor sequences come from a human donor in good health.

V is TRBV10-3 and J is TRBJ2-3; 7 nucleotides agree with TRBD2. The CDR3 spans 14 residues. The V gene end was trimmed by 4 bases and the J gene end by 6 bases; junction bases not matched to a gene: 7. Germline loops: CDR1 ENHRY, CDR2 SYGVKD. The CDR3 nucleotides are TGTGCCATCAGTGGGGGACTACACACGGATACGCAGTATTTT. Amino acid sequence: CAISGGLHTDTQYF.

Regarding this clonotype: Given a much more abundant clone one base away, this may be a read error. The chain combines TRBV18 with TRBJ1-2; a possible D gene is TRBD1 (5 bases). Germline V CDR1 and CDR2: KGHSH, LQKENI. The CDR3 is 15 amino acids. As DNA, the CDR3 is TGTGCCAGCCCACCAGGCAGGGAGGACAACTATGGCTACACCTTC. Protein: CASPPGREDNYGYTF.

This clonotype has more than one count but fewer than ten. The chain recombines TRBV3-1 with TRBJ2-1; 7 bases fit TRBD2. The CDR3 length is 15 residues. Germline loops: CDR1 LGHDT, CDR2 YNNKEL (reference sequence). V lost 0 bases and J lost 8; bases outside the gene matches: 7. In DNA, the CDR3 is TGTGCCAGCAGCCAAGAAGCGGGAACATTACATGAGCAGTTCTTC. Its translation is CASSQEAGTLHEQFF.

The chain is built from TRBV7-2 and TRBJ2-2, with 11 bases matching TRBD1. V dropped 4 bases and J dropped 4; count of bases not matched to a gene: 5. Germline-derived CDR1 and CDR2 are SGHTA and FQGNSA. CDR3 length: 16 residues. CDR3 sequence: CASSSRTGGGTGELFF. As DNA, the CDR3 is TGTGCCAGCAGCTCGCGGACAGGGGGCGGCACCGGGGAGCTGTTTTTT.

This clonotype is deemed medium-sized. The chain joins TRBV20-1 to TRBJ1-2; D is undetermined. In germline, CDR1 is DFQATT, CDR2 SNEGSKA (reference sequence). Deletions cut 4 bases from V and 1 base from J, with 13 bases between. The CDR3 runs to 14 residues. The CDR3 protein is CSATGRTDNYGYTF. Written as DNA, the CDR3 is TGCAGTGCTACCGGGAGAACTGATAACTATGGCTACACCTTC.

The chain employs TRBV30 and TRBJ2-7; the D gene is possibly TRBD1 (5 bases). Looked up from germline, CDR1 is GTSNPN and CDR2 is SVGIG (reference sequence). The CDR3 runs to 11 residues. Deletions cut 7 bases from V and 2 bases from J, with 9 bases between. DNA for the CDR3: TGTGCCTTACAGGCGACCTACGAGCAGTACTTC. Translation: CALQATYEQYF. The entire variable domain, with the rest obtained from reference TRBV30 and TRBJ2-7, is as follows: SQTIHQWPATLVQPVGSPLSLECTVEGTSNPNLYWYRQAAGRGLQLLFYSVGIGQISSEVPQNLSASRPQDRQFILSSKKLLLSDSGFYLCALQATYEQYFGPGTRLTVT.

The chain recombines TRBV20-1 with TRBJ1-2; tentative D call: TRBD1 (5 bases). Germline CDR1 and CDR2: DFQATT and SNEGSKA (reference sequence). Trimming took 1 base from V and 2 from J, leaving 8 bases between them. The CDR3 loop spans 13 amino acids. CDR3 residues: CSARVSGNYGYTF. CDR3 bases: TGCAGTGCTAGAGTCTCAGGGAACTATGGCTACACCTTC.

V usage is TRBV5-5 and J usage is TRBJ1-2; 8 bases align to TRBD1. The CDR3 runs 19 residues. Germline CDR1 SGHKS, CDR2 YYEKEE (reference sequence). Trimming cost V 0 bases and J 5 bases; bases outside gene matches: 18. CDR3 residues: CASSLASTLLRTGLYGYTF. In nucleotides, the CDR3 is TGTGCCAGCAGCTTGGCTTCTACGTTGCTAAGGACAGGGCTGTATGGCTACACCTTC.

The chain couples TRBV2 to TRBJ2-3, with TRBD2 identical over 11 bases. V dropped 4 bases and J dropped 0; count of bases not matched to a gene: 3. CDR1 is SNHLY and CDR2 is FYNNEI in the germline V gene. The CDR3 length is 16 residues. The chain's CDR3 is CASSGLAGMSTDTQYF. CDR3 bases: TGTGCCAGCAGTGGACTAGCGGGAATGAGCACAGATACGCAGTATTTT.

This clonotype came up many times. V gene TRBV5-1 combines with J gene TRBJ2-5, with D maybe TRBD1 (5 bases). V gave up 1 base and J gave up 2 bases, with 9 bases separating them. Germline V gene lookup returns CDR1 SGHRS and CDR2 YFSETQ. This CDR3 comprises 14 residues. The CDR3 reads CASSLSGIQETQYF. CDR3 nucleotide sequence: TGCGCCAGCAGCTTGTCAGGGATTCAAGAGACCCAGTACTTC.

This clonotype has a count of ten or more. The chain recombines TRBV5-1 with TRBJ2-7, with no clear D. This CDR3 spans 13 amino acids. Germline CDR1 SGHRS, CDR2 YFSETQ. Trimming pared 4 bases from V and 0 bases from J, leaving 8 bases between. In DNA, the CDR3 is TGCGCCAGCAGCGACGGCCTCTCCTACGAGCAGTACTTC. Translated: CASSDGLSYEQYF. The variable domain in full, completed from reference TRBV5-1 and TRBJ2-7, reads KAGVTQTPRYLIKTRGQQVTLSCSPISGHRSVSWYQQTPGQGLQFLFEYFSETQRNKGNFPGRFSGRQFSNSRSEMNVSTLELGDSALYLCASSDGLSYEQYFGPGTRLTVT.

This clonotype showed up just a few times. J is TRBJ1-3 and V is TRBV12-3 or TRBV12-4; no definite D call. The CDR3 contains 12 residues. Trimming removed 2 bases from V and 2 bases from J, with 1 base in between. The DNA of the CDR3 is TGTGCCAGCAGTTTAACTGGAAACACCATATATTTT. The encoded protein is CASSLTGNTIYF.

This clonotype showed up just a few times. J is TRBJ1-4 and V is TRBV30; D gene ambiguous. Germline V gene data show CDR1 as GTSNPN and CDR2 as SVGIG (reference sequence). This CDR3 comprises 12 residues. Trimming removed 5 bases from V and 8 bases from J, with 12 bases in between. This chain's CDR3 is CAWGPLEEKLFF. CDR3 sequence (DNA): TGTGCCTGGGGACCTTTAGAGGAAAAACTGTTTTTT.

This clonotype showed up just a few times. The rearrangement uses TRBV5-5 and TRBJ1-2; 9 nucleotides line up with TRBD1. Germline CDR1 is SGHKS and CDR2 is YYEKEE (reference sequence). V lost 4 bases, J lost 2 bases, and 0 bases stayed unmatched. This CDR3 contains 13 residues. CDR3 in DNA: TGTGCCAGCAGCGGGACAGGGAACTATGGCTACACCTTC. As protein: CASSGTGNYGYTF. The full variable domain, its missing parts supplied by reference TRBV5-5 and TRBJ1-2, is DAGVTQSPTHLIKTRGQQVTLRCSPISGHKSVSWYQQVLGQGPQFIFQYYEKEERGRGNFPDRFSARQFPNYSSELNVNALLLGDSALYLCASSGTGNYGYTFGSGTRLTVV.

This clonotype was picked up a small number of times. The chain carries TRBV30 and TRBJ2-5; D possibly corresponds to TRBD2 (6 bases). The germline V gene encodes CDR1 GTSNPN and CDR2 SVGIG (reference sequence). Deletions cut 0 bases from V and 7 bases from J, with 18 bases between. The CDR3 sequence is 15 residues long. The chain's CDR3 is CAWSVPGLYQGTQYF. In DNA form, the CDR3 reads TGTGCCTGGAGTGTCCCGGGACTCTATCAGGGGACCCAGTACTTC. The full variable domain, rest sourced from reference TRBV30 and TRBJ2-5, is SQTIHQWPATLVQPVGSPLSLECTVEGTSNPNLYWYRQAAGRGLQLLFYSVGIGQISSEVPQNLSASRPQDRQFILSSKKLLLSDSGFYLCAWSVPGLYQGTQYFGPGTRLLVL.

In this sample, this clonotype turned up a few times. J is TRBJ2-1 and V is TRBV3-1; no definite D call. Per germline, CDR1 LGHDT and CDR2 YNNKEL (reference sequence). The length of the CDR3 is 12 residues. With 0 bases removed from V and 12 bases from J, the gap between germline ends came to 9 bases. The CDR3 DNA reads as TGTGCCAGCAGCCAAGACCGGACCAGGCAGTTCTTC. Translation gives CASSQDRTRQFF.